A selection of T cell receptor beta chains follows, all from one sample in a study of glioma-infiltrating T cells. A single record per CDR3 protein comes from TCRdb applying MiXCR to the multiplex PCR reads. The profile shows over 70,000 distinct CDR3 sequences, under 30% of them singletons. The sample taken for sequencing was glioma tissue, nonneoplastic brain tissue, or PBMCs (not recorded which). The receptors shown here come from a human donor with low-grade glioma or glioblastoma, undergoing nonglioma brain surgery, or in good health (not recorded which). CDR3s include the opening cysteine and the closing phenylalanine or tryptophan. The order of the fields is J gene, D gene, V gene, clone size, CDR3 protein, CDR3 DNA. A D gene is named only where the DNA matches it firmly. Size values are once, few and many counts, or a class for expanded clones, and some rows have none.

TRBJ2-3 | TRBD2 | TRBV5-1 | - | CASSPRTSGTGTQYF | TGCGCCAGCAGCCCCCGGACTAGCGGCACAGGTACGCAGTATTTT
TRBJ2-7 | TRBD2 | TRBV6-1 | many | CASRPLAGGRYEQYF | TGTGCCAGCAGACCATTAGCGGGAGGCCGCTACGAGCAGTACTTC
TRBJ2-1 | TRBD2 | TRBV6-2/TRBV6-3 | many | CASSPGTSGARYNEQFF | TGTGCCAGCAGTCCGGGGACTAGCGGGGCCCGATACAATGAGCAGTTCTTC
TRBJ1-4 | - | TRBV15 | many | CATSRDRREKLFF | TGTGCCACCAGCAGAGATAGACGTGAAAAACTGTTTTTT
TRBJ1-1 | - | TRBV7-9 | - | CASSLGKVNTEAFF | TGTGCCAGCAGCTTAGGGAAAGTGAACACTGAAGCTTTCTTT
TRBJ1-5 | TRBD1 | TRBV6-2/TRBV6-3 | once | CASSSGTGGVQPQHF | TGTGCCAGCAGCTCCGGGACAGGGGGCGTTCAGCCCCAGCATTTT
TRBJ2-1 | - | TRBV14 | - | CASSQGAKSSYNEQFF | TGTGCCAGCAGCCAGGGGGCCAAAAGCTCCTACAATGAGCAGTTCTTC
TRBJ2-5 | - | TRBV20-1 | - | CSARGRGEETQYF | TGCAGTGCTAGGGGGCGGGGTGAAGAGACCCAGTACTTC
TRBJ2-3 | TRBD1 | TRBV5-1 | - | CASSAGQGMRADTQYF | TGCGCCAGCAGCGCCGGACAGGGGATGAGGGCAGATACGCAGTATTTT
TRBJ1-2 | - | TRBV29-1 | - | CSVEVWEGGGYTF | TGCAGCGTTGAAGTTTGGGAGGGCGGCGGCTACACCTTC
TRBJ1-3 | - | TRBV3-1 | few | CASSPQTRGAGNTIYF | TGTGCCAGCAGCCCCCAGACGCGCGGGGCTGGAAACACCATATATTTT
TRBJ2-1 | - | TRBV7-9 | few | CASSPRTGQDNEQFF | TGTGCCAGCAGCCCCCGAACGGGGCAAGACAATGAGCAGTTCTTC
TRBJ1-1 | - | TRBV18 | few | CASSLQGPRSGRGGLMNTEAFF | TGTGCCAGCTCACTTCAGGGGCCTCGCTCGGGGAGGGGGGGACTGATGAACACTGAAGCTTTCTTT
TRBJ1-1 | - | TRBV14 | many | CASSTSLNTEAFF | TGTGCCAGCAGCACGTCGCTGAACACTGAAGCTTTCTTT
TRBJ1-1 | - | TRBV19 | many | CASSKRTANTEAFF | TGTGCCAGTAGCAAACGGACAGCCAACACTGAAGCTTTCTTT
TRBJ2-1 | - | TRBV29-1 | - | CSVELGYSYNEQFF | TGCAGCGTTGAATTGGGTTACTCCTACAATGAGCAGTTCTTC
TRBJ2-3 | - | TRBV6-1 | many | CASSLREGTDTQYF | TGTGCCAGCAGTTTGAGGGAAGGCACAGATACGCAGTATTTT
TRBJ2-1 | - | TRBV15 | many | CATSRDRLNEQFF | TGTGCCACCAGCAGAGATCGTCTGAATGAGCAGTTCTTC
TRBJ2-1 | TRBD2 | TRBV27 | many | CASSLYLAVSYNEQFF | TGTGCCAGCAGTTTATATCTAGCGGTCTCCTACAATGAGCAGTTCTTC
TRBJ1-1 | - | TRBV5-6 | many | CASSLRSTNTEAFF | TGTGCCAGCAGCTTGCGTTCGACGAACACTGAAGCTTTCTTT
TRBJ1-3 | - | TRBV18 | many | CASSTTDSGNTIYF | TGTGCCAGCTCGACAACCGACTCTGGAAACACCATATATTTT
TRBJ2-1 | - | TRBV18 | many | CASSPPGTSYNEQFF | TGTGCCAGCTCACCACCGGGTACGTCTTACAATGAGCAGTTCTTC
TRBJ2-3 | TRBD2 | TRBV30 | - | CAWGPGLVGADTQYF | TGTGCCTGGGGACCGGGACTAGTTGGAGCAGATACGCAGTATTTT
TRBJ2-1 | - | TRBV20-1 | many | CSASDRVLLSSYNEQFF | TGCAGTGCTTCGGACAGAGTGTTATTAAGCTCCTACAATGAGCAGTTCTTC
TRBJ2-1 | - | TRBV7-8 | few | CASGLGGDRKNEQFF | TGTGCCAGCGGGTTAGGGGGGGACAGGAAAAATGAGCAGTTCTTC
TRBJ2-4 | TRBD1 | TRBV27 | many | CASSLTGFQWYF | TGTGCCAGCAGTCTGACAGGGTTCCAATGGTACTTC
TRBJ2-1 | TRBD2 | TRBV19 | few | CASSWTSGVSSSYNEQFF | TGTGCCAGTAGTTGGACTAGCGGGGTGTCCAGCTCCTACAATGAGCAGTTCTTC
TRBJ1-1 | TRBD1 | TRBV6-1 | many | CASSIGQGLVIEAFF | TGTGCCAGCAGTATCGGACAGGGCCTTGTCATTGAAGCTTTCTTT
TRBJ1-2 | TRBD1 | TRBV20-1 | many | CSARDSGTGLSGYTF | TGCAGTGCTAGAGATTCCGGGACAGGGCTTTCGGGCTACACCTTC
TRBJ1-4 | - | TRBV3-1 | many | CASSQSRTPPRSKLFF | TGTGCCAGCAGCCAAAGCCGCACCCCGCCCAGGTCAAAACTGTTTTTT
TRBJ2-7 | TRBD1 | TRBV29-1 | - | CSVEGPGQGSYEQYF | TGCAGCGTTGAAGGTCCGGGACAGGGGTCCTACGAGCAGTACTTC
TRBJ1-5 | - | TRBV29-1 | many | CSVEARGNQPQHF | TGCAGCGTTGAAGCGAGAGGCAATCAGCCCCAGCATTTT
TRBJ2-1 | - | TRBV15 | many | CATPPSTGSRQRSSYNEQFF | TGTGCCACCCCTCCCTCGACAGGCAGCCGCCAGCGGAGCTCCTACAATGAGCAGTTCTTC